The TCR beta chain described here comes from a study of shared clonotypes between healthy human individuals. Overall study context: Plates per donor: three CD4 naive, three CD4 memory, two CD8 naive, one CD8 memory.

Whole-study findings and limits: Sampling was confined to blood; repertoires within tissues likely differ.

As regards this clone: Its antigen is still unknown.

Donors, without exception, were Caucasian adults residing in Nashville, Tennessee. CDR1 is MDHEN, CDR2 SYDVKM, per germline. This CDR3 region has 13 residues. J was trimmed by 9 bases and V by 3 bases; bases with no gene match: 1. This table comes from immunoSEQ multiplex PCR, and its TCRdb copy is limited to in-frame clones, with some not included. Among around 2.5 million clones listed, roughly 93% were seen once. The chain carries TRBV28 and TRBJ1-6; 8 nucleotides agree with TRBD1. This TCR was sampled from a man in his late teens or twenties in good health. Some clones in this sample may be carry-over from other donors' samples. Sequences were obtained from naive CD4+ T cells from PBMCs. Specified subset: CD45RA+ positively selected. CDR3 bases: TGTGCCAGCAGTTTTGACAGGGGTTCACCCCTCCACTTT. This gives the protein CASSFDRGSPLHF.